This T cell receptor beta chain came from a study of blood T cell repertoires in COVID-19. On the study more broadly: The study drew acute and convalescent COVID-19 samples from the United States, Italy and Spain.

Enrolled through a virtual design, the participants were between about 18 and 100 years of age and came from about two dozen US areas. Recovered status in Cohort 3 required two negative PCRs, clearance, or symptom resolution. Trimming cost V 4 bases and J 4 bases, with 15 bases left between them. Germline-derived CDR1 and CDR2 are SGHRS and YFSETQ. The CDR3 totals 15 residues. Original analysis: Cell counts per sample came from amplifying reference gene primers. Using immunoSEQ multiplex PCR, the repertoire was profiled, and TCRdb retains in-frame clones only, with some absent. V and J calls and clone size are given by that table; D and trimming were obtained from the DNA. The repertoire holds about 290,000 clones, with about 89% as singletons.

Sequenced input: PBMCs or T cells enriched from blood (not recorded which). The TCR sequence derives from a woman aged 40-49 years who had recovered from COVID-19. The V and J genes are TRBV5-1 and TRBJ2-1, with a weak D call TRBD2 (6 bases). CDR3 nucleotides: TGCGCCAGCAGCCCCCGGGGGTCTCGTTACAATGAGCAGTTCTTC. It translates to CASSPRGSRYNEQFF.